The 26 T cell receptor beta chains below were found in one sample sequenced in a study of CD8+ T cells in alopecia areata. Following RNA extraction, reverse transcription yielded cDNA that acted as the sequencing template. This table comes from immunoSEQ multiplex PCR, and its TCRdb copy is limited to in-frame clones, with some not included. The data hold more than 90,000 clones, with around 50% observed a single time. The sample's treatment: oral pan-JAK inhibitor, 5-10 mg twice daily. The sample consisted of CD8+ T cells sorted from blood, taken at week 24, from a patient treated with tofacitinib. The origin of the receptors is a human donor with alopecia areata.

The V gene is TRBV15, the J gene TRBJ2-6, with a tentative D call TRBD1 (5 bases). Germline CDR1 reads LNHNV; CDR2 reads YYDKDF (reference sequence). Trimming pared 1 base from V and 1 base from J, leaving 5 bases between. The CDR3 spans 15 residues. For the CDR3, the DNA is TGTGCCACCAGCAGAGGACAGTCTGGGGCCAACGTCCTGACTTTC. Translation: CATSRGQSGANVLTF.

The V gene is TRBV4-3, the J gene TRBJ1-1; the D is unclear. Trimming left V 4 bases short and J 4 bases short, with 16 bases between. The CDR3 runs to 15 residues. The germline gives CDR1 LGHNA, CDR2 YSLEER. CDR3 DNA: TGCGCCAGCAGCCGTATAATAGCCTCGGGCACTGAAGCTTTCTTT. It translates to CASSRIIASGTEAFF.

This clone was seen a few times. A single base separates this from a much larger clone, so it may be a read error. The chain's CDR3 is CASSQSSYEQYF. The CDR3 bases are TGTGCCAGCAGCCAGAGCTCCTACGAGCAGTACTTC. The chain recombines TRBV14 with TRBJ2-7; D call uncertain. The V end lost 3 bases, the J end lost 0 bases, and 3 bases lay between the germline ends. CDR1 is SGHDN and CDR2 is FVKESK in the germline V gene. This CDR3 region has 12 residues.

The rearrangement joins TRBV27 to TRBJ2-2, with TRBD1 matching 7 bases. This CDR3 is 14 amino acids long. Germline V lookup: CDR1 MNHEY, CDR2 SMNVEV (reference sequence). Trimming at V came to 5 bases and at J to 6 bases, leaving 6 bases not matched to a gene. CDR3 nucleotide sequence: TGTGCCAGCAGTCCCTCAGGGACAGCCGGGGAGCTGTTTTTT. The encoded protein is CASSPSGTAGELFF.

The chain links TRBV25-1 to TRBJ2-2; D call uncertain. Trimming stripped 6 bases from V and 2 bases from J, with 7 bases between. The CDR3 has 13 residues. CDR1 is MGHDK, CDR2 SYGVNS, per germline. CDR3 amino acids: CASRDLNTGELFF. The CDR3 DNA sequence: TGTGCCAGCAGGGACCTTAACACCGGGGAGCTGTTTTTT.

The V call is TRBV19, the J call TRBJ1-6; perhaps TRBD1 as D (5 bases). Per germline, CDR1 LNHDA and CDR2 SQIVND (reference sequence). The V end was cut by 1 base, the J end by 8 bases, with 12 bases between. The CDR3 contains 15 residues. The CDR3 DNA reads TGTGCCAGTAGTATAGTCGTCCAGGGCGATTCACCCCTCCACTTT. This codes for CASSIVVQGDSPLHF.

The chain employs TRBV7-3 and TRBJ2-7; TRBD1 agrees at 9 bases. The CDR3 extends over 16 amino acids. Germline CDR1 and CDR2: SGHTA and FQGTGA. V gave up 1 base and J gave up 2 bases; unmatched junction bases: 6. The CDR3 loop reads CASSLRDREIPYEQYF. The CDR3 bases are TGTGCCAGCAGCTTAAGGGACAGGGAGATCCCCTACGAGCAGTACTTC. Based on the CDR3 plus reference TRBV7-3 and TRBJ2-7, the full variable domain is GAGVSQTPSNKVTEKGKYVELRCDPISGHTALYWYRQSLGQGPEFLIYFQGTGAADDSGLPNDRFFAVRPEGSVSTLKIQRTERGDSAVYLCASSLRDREIPYEQYFGPGTRLTVT.

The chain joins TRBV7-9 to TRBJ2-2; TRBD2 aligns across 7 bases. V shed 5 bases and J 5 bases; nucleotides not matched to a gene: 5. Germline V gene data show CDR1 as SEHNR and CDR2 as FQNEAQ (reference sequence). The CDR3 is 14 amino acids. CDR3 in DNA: TGTGCCAGCAGCCTAGGGGAGGGGACCGGGGAGCTGTTTTTT. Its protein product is CASSLGEGTGELFF.

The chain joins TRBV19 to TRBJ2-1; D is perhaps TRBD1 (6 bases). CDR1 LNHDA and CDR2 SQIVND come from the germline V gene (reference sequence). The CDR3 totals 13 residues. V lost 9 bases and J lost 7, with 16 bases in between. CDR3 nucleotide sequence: TGTGCCAGCAATAAACAGGGTTCGAATGAGCAGTTCTTC. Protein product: CASNKQGSNEQFF.

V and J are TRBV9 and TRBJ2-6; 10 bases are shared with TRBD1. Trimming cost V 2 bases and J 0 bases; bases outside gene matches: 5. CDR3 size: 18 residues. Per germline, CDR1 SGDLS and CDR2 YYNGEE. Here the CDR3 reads CASSVAGQGVSGANVLTF. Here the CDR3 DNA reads TGTGCCAGCAGCGTGGCCGGACAGGGGGTCTCTGGGGCCAACGTCCTGACTTTC.

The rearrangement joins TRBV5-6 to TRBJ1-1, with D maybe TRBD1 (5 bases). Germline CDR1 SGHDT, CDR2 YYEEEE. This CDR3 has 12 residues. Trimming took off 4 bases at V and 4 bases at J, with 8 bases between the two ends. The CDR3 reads CASSPGGTEAFF. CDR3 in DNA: TGTGCCAGCAGCCCGGGGGGCACTGAAGCTTTCTTT. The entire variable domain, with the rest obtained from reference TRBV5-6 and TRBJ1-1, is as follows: DAGVTQSPTHLIKTRGQQVTLRCSPKSGHDTVSWYQQALGQGPQFIFQYYEEEERQRGNFPDRFSGHQFPNYSSELNVNALLLGDSALYLCASSPGGTEAFFGQGTRLTVV.

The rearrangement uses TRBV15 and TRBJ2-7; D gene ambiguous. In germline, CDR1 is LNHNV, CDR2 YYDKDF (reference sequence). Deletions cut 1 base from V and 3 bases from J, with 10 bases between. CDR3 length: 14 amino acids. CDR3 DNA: TGTGCCACCAGCAGAGCCCCCGGTGGCTACGAGCAGTACTTC. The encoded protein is CATSRAPGGYEQYF.

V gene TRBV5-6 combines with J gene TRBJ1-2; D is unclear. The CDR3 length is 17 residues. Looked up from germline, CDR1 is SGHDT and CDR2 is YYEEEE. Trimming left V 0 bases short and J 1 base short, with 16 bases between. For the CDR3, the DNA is TGTGCCAGCAGCTTGGGGGAGGATCCTTTTCTTAACTATGGCTACACCTTC. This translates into CASSLGEDPFLNYGYTF.

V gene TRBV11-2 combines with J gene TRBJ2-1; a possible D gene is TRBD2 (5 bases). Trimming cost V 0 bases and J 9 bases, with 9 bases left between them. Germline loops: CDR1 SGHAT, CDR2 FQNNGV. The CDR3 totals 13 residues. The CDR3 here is CASSLDLGSEQFF. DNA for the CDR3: TGTGCCAGCAGCTTAGATCTGGGGAGTGAGCAGTTCTTC. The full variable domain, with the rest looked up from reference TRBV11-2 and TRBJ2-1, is EAGVAQSPRYKIIEKRQSVAFWCNPISGHATLYWYQQILGQGPKLLIQFQNNGVVDDSQLPKDRFSAERLKGVDSTLKIQPAKLEDSAVYLCASSLDLGSEQFFGPGTRLTVL.

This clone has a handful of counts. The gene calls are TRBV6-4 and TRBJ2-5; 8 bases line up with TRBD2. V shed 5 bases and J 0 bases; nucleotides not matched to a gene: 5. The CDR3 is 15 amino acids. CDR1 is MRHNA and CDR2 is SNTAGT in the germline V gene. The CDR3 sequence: CASSPGLGDQETQYF. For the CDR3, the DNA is TGTGCCAGCAGTCCGGGACTAGGGGACCAAGAGACCCAGTACTTC.

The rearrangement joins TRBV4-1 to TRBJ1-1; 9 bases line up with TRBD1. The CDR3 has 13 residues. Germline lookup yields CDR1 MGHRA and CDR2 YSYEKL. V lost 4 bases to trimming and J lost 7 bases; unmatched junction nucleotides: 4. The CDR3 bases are TGCGCCAGCAGCCCGGACAGGGGAGGTGAAGCTTTCTTT. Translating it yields CASSPDRGGEAFF.

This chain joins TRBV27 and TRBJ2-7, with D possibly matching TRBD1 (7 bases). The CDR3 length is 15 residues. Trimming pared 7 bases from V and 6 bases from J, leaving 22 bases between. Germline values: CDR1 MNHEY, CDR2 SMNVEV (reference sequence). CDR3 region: CASMEAGQLNGEQYF. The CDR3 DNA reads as TGTGCCAGCATGGAGGCGGGACAGCTAAACGGCGAGCAGTACTTC.

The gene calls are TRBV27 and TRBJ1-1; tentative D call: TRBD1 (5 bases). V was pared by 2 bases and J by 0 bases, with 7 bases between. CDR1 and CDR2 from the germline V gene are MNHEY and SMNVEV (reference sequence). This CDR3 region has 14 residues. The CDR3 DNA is TGTGCCAGCAGTTTACAGGGTGTGAACACTGAAGCTTTCTTT. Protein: CASSLQGVNTEAFF.

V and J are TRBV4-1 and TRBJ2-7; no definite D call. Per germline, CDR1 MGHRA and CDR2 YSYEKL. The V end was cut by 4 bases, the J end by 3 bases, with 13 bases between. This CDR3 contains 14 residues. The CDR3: CASSRALSHYEQYF. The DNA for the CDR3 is TGCGCCAGCAGCCGTGCCTTGTCCCACTACGAGCAGTACTTC.

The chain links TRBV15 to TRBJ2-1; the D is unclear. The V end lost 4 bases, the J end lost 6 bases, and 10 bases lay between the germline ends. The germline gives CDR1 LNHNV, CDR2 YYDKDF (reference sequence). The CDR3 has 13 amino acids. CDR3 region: CATSTGRANEQFF. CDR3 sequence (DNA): TGTGCCACCAGCACCGGACGGGCCAATGAGCAGTTCTTC.

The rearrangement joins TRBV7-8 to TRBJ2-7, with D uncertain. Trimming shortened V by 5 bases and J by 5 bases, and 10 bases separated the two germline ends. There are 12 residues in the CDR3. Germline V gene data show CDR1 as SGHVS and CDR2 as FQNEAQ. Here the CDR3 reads CASSHISHEQYF. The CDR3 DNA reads TGTGCCAGCAGCCATATTAGCCACGAGCAGTACTTC.

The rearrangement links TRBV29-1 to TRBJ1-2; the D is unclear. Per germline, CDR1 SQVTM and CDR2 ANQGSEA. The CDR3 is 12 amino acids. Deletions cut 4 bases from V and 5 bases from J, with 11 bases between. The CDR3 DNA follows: TGCAGCGTTGCTTGGACCGATTATGGCTACACCTTC. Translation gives CSVAWTDYGYTF.

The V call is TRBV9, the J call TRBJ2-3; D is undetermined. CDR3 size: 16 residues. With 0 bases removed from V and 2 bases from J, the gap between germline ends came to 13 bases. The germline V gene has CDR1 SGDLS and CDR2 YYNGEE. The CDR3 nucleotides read TGTGCCAGCAGCGTAGTGGAAGACCCCGCCACAGATACGCAGTATTTT. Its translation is CASSVVEDPATDTQYF.

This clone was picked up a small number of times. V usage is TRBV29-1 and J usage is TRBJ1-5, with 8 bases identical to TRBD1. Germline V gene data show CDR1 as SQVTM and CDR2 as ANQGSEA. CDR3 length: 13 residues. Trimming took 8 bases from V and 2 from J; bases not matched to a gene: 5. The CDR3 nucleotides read TGCAGCCTCCCGGACAGGGGCAATCAGCCCCAGCATTTT. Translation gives CSLPDRGNQPQHF.

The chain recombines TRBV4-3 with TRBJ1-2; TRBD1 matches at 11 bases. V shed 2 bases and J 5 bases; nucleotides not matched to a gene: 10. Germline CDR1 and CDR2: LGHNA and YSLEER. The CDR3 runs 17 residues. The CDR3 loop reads CASSQTPGQGEPYGYTF. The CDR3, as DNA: TGCGCCAGCAGCCAAACCCCGGGACAGGGGGAGCCTTATGGCTACACCTTC.

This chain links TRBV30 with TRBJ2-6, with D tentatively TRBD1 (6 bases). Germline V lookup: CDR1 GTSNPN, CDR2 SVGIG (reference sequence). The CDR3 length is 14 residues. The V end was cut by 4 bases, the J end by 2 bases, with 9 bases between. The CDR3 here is CAWTTGTGANVLTF. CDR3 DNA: TGTGCCTGGACAACAGGGACTGGGGCCAACGTCCTGACTTTC.